Below, one T cell receptor beta chain is given with its context. This entry comes from a study of blood T cell repertoires in COVID-19. Study at large: Nucleic acid was either cDNA or gDNA, and it came from T cells, B-cell-depleted T cells, or PBMCs.

In the authors' workflow: Scientists estimated how many nucleated cells there were by amplifying reference gene primers. Using immunoSEQ multiplex PCR, the repertoire was profiled, and TCRdb retains in-frame clones only, with some absent. V, J and clone size are those of that table, while D and trimming were read from the DNA. The sample comprises about 340,000 clones, roughly 86% of which are singletons, and 6% to 8.5% rests with the top ten. CDR3 length: 15 amino acids. Trimming at V came to 5 bases and at J to 8 bases, leaving 6 bases not matched to a gene. Germline assignment: CDR1 SGHTA and CDR2 FQGNSA. Seattle's cohort entered during active infection and was followed longitudinally.

The receptor was isolated from a woman aged 65 to 85 with COVID-19, enrolled during active disease. The rearrangement uses TRBV7-2 and TRBJ1-6, with 10 bases fitting TRBD1. The specimen was peripheral blood. The CDR3: CASSKGTGDYSPLHF. CDR3 in DNA: TGTGCCAGCAGCAAAGGGACAGGGGATTATTCACCCCTCCACTTT.